The T cell receptor beta chain described here comes from a study of blood T cell repertoires in COVID-19. Measured with immunoSEQ multiplex PCR; TCRdb has only the in-frame clones, and not every one. This sample has about 15,000 clones, with around four fifths found just once. Trimming left V 5 bases short and J 8 bases short, with 17 bases between. The V gene's germline CDR1 is LGHNT and CDR2 FRNRAP. The CDR3 sequence is 14 residues long. The source of this sequence is a man in his fifties or sixties with active or convalescent COVID-19. The specimen sequenced was peripheral blood. This chain links TRBV12-5 with TRBJ2-3, with D unclear. The CDR3 protein is CASGAFRIDGTQYF. In DNA form, the CDR3 reads TGTGCTAGTGGTGCGTTCAGGATCGACGGTACGCAGTATTTT.